This T cell receptor (beta chain) emerged from a study of identical twins. The study, taken as a whole, reports: Models predicted too little out-of-frame TCR alpha sharing in monozygotic twins.

Unique molecular identifiers were in the cDNA, with template-switch universal primer binding. TCRdb processed the 5' RACE reads anew with MiXCR; each CDR3 protein has one entry. The sample holds around 570,000 distinct CDR3 sequences, 9% to 10% seen once. This clonotype appeared a few times. Its specificity is unknown. The data also belong to a second study, concerning yellow fever vaccine responses in identical twins.

The sample taken for sequencing was PBMCs. The sequence came from a woman aged 18-30 years in good health.

The CDR3 here is CSVRGAGGELFF. The CDR3 nucleotides are TGCAGCGTTCGGGGGGCGGGCGGGGAGCTGTTTTTT. The chain carries TRBV29-1 and TRBJ2-2; TRBD2 might be the D (7 bases). V shed 5 bases and J shed 7 bases, with 11 bases lying between them. Per the germline V gene, CDR1 is SQVTM and CDR2 is ANQGSEA. The CDR3 extends over 12 amino acids.